This T cell receptor (beta chain) appears in the sequencing data of a study of beta chain features in type 1 diabetes. Study-wide results and caveats: Fewer junction insertions and more nucleotide deletions appeared in type 1 diabetes patients. For patients, the naive, central memory and Treg TCRB repertoires appeared more alike than for healthy donors.

Details on this clone: What it binds is unknown.

Sorting with CD45RO/CCR7/CD25/CD127/CD95/CD27 yielded naive, central memory, regulatory and stem-like memory CD4+ cells. Germline-derived CDR1 and CDR2 are GTSNPN and SVGIG (reference sequence). This CDR3 comprises 11 residues. V was pared by 3 bases and J by 8 bases, with 8 bases between. Reverse transcribing all isolated RNA meant expressed TCRB transcripts were sequenced. The data were produced by immunoSEQ multiplex PCR, yet TCRdb's version contains in-frame clones alone and is incomplete. Among about 240,000 clones listed, 27% were seen once. The receptor comes from a man aged 25-40 years in good health. The sequencing input was central memory CD4+ T cells from blood. This rearrangement joins TRBV30 to TRBJ2-1; the D is unclear. The CDR3 sequence: CAWRSRDEQFF. CDR3 in DNA: TGTGCCTGGAGGTCCCGGGATGAGCAGTTCTTC.